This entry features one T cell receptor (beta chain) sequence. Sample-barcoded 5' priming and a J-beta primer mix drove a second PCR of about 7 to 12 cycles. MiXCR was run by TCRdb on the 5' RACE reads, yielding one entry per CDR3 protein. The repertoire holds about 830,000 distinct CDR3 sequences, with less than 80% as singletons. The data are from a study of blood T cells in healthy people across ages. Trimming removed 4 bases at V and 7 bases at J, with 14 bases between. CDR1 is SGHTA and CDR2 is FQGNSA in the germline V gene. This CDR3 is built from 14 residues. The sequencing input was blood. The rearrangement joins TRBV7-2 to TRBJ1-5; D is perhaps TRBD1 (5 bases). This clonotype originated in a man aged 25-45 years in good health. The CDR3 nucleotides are TGTGCCAGCAGCTACCAGAGGGACGGGCAGCCCCAGCATTTT. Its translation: CASSYQRDGQPQHF.